The subject of this entry is one TCR beta chain. The antigen remains unidentified. These data are taken from a study of T cell responses to AZD1222 COVID-19 vaccine. Produced via immunoSEQ multiplex PCR; TCRdb's table is partial and in-frame only. The sample shows roughly 150,000 clones, just over 90% of them seen only once. V lost 3 bases to trimming and J lost 4 bases; unmatched junction nucleotides: 8. The CDR3 is 17 residues long. Germline values: CDR1 KGHSY, CDR2 FQNENV. Pooled in the analysis were second doses at about 4 or about 12 weeks. Findings of the study overall: Most donors were white British, females outnumbered males, and clonal diversity was possibly underestimated.

This TCR derives from an adult who received the AZD1222 COVID-19 vaccine. The chain is built from TRBV16 and TRBJ1-6; 8 bases fit TRBD1. The specimen was peripheral blood, collected 28 days after the second AZD1222 dose. CDR3 in DNA: TGTGCCAGCAGCCACTCTGAGAGGACAGGGTATAATTCACCCCTCCACTTT. This codes for CASSHSERTGYNSPLHF.